This is a list of T cell receptor beta chains from one sample in a study of blood T cell repertoires in COVID-19. Libraries were prepared by immunoSEQ multiplex PCR; TCRdb keeps only in-frame clonotypes and omits some of them. The profile shows hundreds of thousands of clones, approximately 87% of them singletons. The sequencing sample was made of PBMCs or T cells enriched from blood (not recorded which). These receptors came from a woman between 50 and 59 years old in a cohort exposed to, infected with or recovered from COVID-19 (not recorded which). Each CDR3 is given with its conserved first and last residue. A D gene is named only where the DNA matches it firmly. Clone size is shown for a subset of rows, as once, few, many or a class of expanded clone.

. TRBD2 TRBJ2-1 TRBV11-2 CASSPRGTRTYNEQFF TGTGCCAGCAGCCCCCGGGGGACTAGGACTTACAATGAGCAGTTCTTC
. TRBD1 TRBJ1-5 TRBV27 CASRPHERDRYSNQPQHF TGTGCCAGCAGGCCCCACGAGAGGGACAGATATAGCAATCAGCCCCAGCATTTT
once . TRBJ2-1 TRBV7-2 CASSLAGRDNEQFF TGTGCCAGCAGCTTAGCGGGGCGAGACAATGAGCAGTTCTTC
. . TRBJ1-5 TRBV10-2 CASSEPSLDQPQHF TGCGCCAGCAGTGAGCCCTCCCTTGATCAGCCCCAGCATTTT
. TRBD1 TRBJ1-1 TRBV10-3 CAISGQGWTEAFF TGTGCCATCAGCGGACAGGGTTGGACTGAAGCTTTCTTT
. TRBD2 TRBJ2-2 TRBV5-1 CASSLAGESNTGELFF TGCGCCAGCAGTCTAGCGGGGGAGTCGAACACCGGGGAGCTGTTTTTT
. . TRBJ1-2 TRBV9 CASSVEPTGAYGYTF TGTGCCAGCAGCGTAGAACCGACGGGAGCCTATGGCTACACCTTC
. . TRBJ2-2 TRBV18 CASSPPGQSPGELFF TGTGCCAGCTCACCTCCCGGACAGTCTCCCGGGGAGCTGTTTTTT
. . TRBJ2-7 TRBV4-1 CASSQASLSSYEQYF TGCGCCAGCAGCCAAGCCTCTCTTAGCTCCTACGAGCAGTACTTC
. . TRBJ1-1 TRBV5-1 CASSFNTFNTEAFF TGCGCCAGCAGCTTTAACACCTTCAACACTGAAGCTTTCTTT
few . TRBJ1-3 TRBV5-1 CARGLYGNTIYF TGCGCTAGGGGACTGTATGGAAACACCATATATTTT
few . TRBJ2-1 TRBV7-2 CASSLSRNELKFF TGTGCCAGCAGCTTATCCAGGAATGAGTTGAAGTTCTTC
. . TRBJ1-4 TRBV12-5 CASGFYAGGKLFF TGTGCTAGTGGTTTTTATGCAGGTGGAAAACTGTTTTTT
. . TRBJ1-3 TRBV10-3 CAISLGVISGNTIYF TGTGCCATCAGTCTCGGAGTGATCTCTGGAAACACCATATATTTT
. . TRBJ1-1 TRBV4-3 CASSQLQGNTEAFF TGCGCCAGCAGCCAGCTACAGGGGAACACTGAAGCTTTCTTT
few TRBD1 TRBJ1-2 TRBV30 CAWSPDRGLYGYTF TGTGCCTGGAGCCCGGACAGGGGACTCTATGGCTACACCTTC
once . TRBJ2-5 TRBV4-2 CASSQDLGGNQETQYF TGTGCCAGCAGCCAAGATCTCGGGGGAAATCAAGAGACCCAGTACTTC
few . TRBJ2-7 TRBV5-4 CASSLGRTPYEQYF TGTGCCAGCAGCTTGGGGAGGACGCCCTACGAGCAGTACTTC
. . TRBJ2-5 TRBV5-4 CASSLALANQETQYF TGTGCCAGCAGCTTGGCCCTGGCAAACCAAGAGACCCAGTACTTC
. TRBD1 TRBJ1-2 TRBV5-1 CASSLGDSSGSGYTF TGCGCCAGCAGCTTGGGGGACAGCTCCGGTAGCGGCTACACCTTC
. TRBD2 TRBJ2-7 TRBV27 CASSLSPGGGVHEQYF TGTGCCAGCAGTTTATCCCCTGGCGGGGGAGTACACGAGCAGTACTTC
once . TRBJ1-4 TRBV5-8 CASSLAGANEKLFF TGTGCCAGCAGCTTGGCGGGAGCTAATGAAAAACTGTTTTTT
. . TRBJ1-2 TRBV3-1/TRBV3-2 CASSQAGAGRNYGYTF TGTGCCAGCAGCCAAGCTGGGGCAGGTAGAAACTATGGCTACACCTTC
. TRBD1 TRBJ1-3 TRBV7-3 CASSLRDIKDRESQFSGNTIYF TGTGCCAGCAGCTTAAGGGATATAAAGGACAGGGAATCCCAATTCTCTGGAAACACCATATATTTT
. TRBD1 TRBJ2-7 TRBV5-1 CASSFGQGGEQYF TGCGCCAGCAGCTTTGGACAGGGGGGCGAGCAGTACTTC
. TRBD1 TRBJ1-2 TRBV5-8 CASSWGTGAAGYTF TGTGCCAGCAGCTGGGGGACAGGGGCTGCTGGCTACACCTTC